These T cell receptor beta chains were read from a single sample in a study of neurological immune-mediated disorders. One entry per CDR3 protein results from TCRdb running MiXCR on the 5' RACE reads. The table lists about 57,000 distinct CDR3 sequences, roughly 10% of them singletons. The sequenced sample was PBMCs. The receptor set was obtained from a male donor with HTLV-1-associated myelopathy (HAM/TSP). Both conserved end residues are part of each CDR3. The D gene is left open where the match is weak. Expanded clones get a size class; other rows say once, few or many, or leave the size out.

clone size | J gene | V gene | D gene | CDR3 protein | CDR3 DNA
many | TRBJ2-1 | TRBV2 | . | CASSEDSGIDNEQFF | TGTGCCAGCAGTGAGGACAGCGGTATAGACAATGAGCAGTTCTTC
many | TRBJ2-1 | TRBV5-6 | TRBD2 | CASSLTSGGYNEQFF | TGTGCCAGCAGCTTGACTAGCGGGGGGTACAATGAGCAGTTCTTC
many | TRBJ1-6 | TRBV5-1 | . | CASSLEGSAPLHF | TGCGCCAGCAGCTTGGAGGGGTCGGCACCCCTCCACTTT
many | TRBJ2-3 | TRBV10-3 | TRBD2 | CAISDPLGVGGISTDTQYF | TGTGCCATCAGTGACCCGCTAGGTGTGGGGGGGATTAGCACAGATACGCAGTATTTT
. | TRBJ1-4 | TRBV5-1 | TRBD1 | CASSWGTGFNRKLFF | TGCGCCAGCAGCTGGGGGACAGGATTCAATCGAAAACTGTTTTTT
many | TRBJ2-4 | TRBV3-1 | . | CASSQDSRGSKNIQYF | TGTGCCAGCAGCCAAGATTCCCGGGGTTCCAAAAACATTCAGTACTTC
many | TRBJ2-7 | TRBV6-5 | TRBD2 | CASRGLALEQYF | TGTGCCAGCAGAGGACTAGCCTTGGAGCAGTACTTC
many | TRBJ2-5 | TRBV5-1 | . | CASSITGIQETQYF | TGCGCCAGCAGCATAACCGGGATACAAGAGACCCAGTACTTC
. | TRBJ2-2 | TRBV5-1 | . | CTSSFWGAVVTVHTGELFF | TGCACCAGCAGCTTTTGGGGGGCCGTGGTGACAGTTCACACTGGGGAGCTGTTTTTT
. | TRBJ2-1 | TRBV3-1 | TRBD2 | CASSPRGKSYNEQFF | TGTGCCAGCAGCCCGCGGGGGAAATCCTACAATGAGCAGTTCTTC
many | TRBJ1-4 | TRBV27 | . | CAKHREREKLFF | TGTGCCAAACACAGGGAGCGGGAAAAACTGTTTTTT
many | TRBJ1-4 | TRBV29-1 | . | CSVAGDSNEKLFF | TGCAGCGTTGCAGGGGACTCTAATGAAAAACTGTTTTTT
many | TRBJ2-5 | TRBV10-3 | . | CAISESDETQYF | TGTGCCATCAGTGAGTCTGATGAGACCCAGTACTTC
many | TRBJ2-7 | TRBV7-9 | . | CASSPQDRSYEQYF | TGTGCCAGCAGCCCCCAGGACAGATCCTACGAGCAGTACTTC
many | TRBJ2-5 | TRBV3-1 | TRBD2 | CASSLPLLAVQETQYF | TGTGCCAGCAGCCTCCCGCTTCTAGCGGTACAAGAGACCCAGTACTTC
. | TRBJ2-4 | TRBV6-2/TRBV6-3 | . | CASSRYLQDLLAKNIQYF | TGTGCCAGCAGTCGGTACCTTCAGGACCTACTAGCCAAAAACATTCAGTACTTC
many | TRBJ2-7 | TRBV29-1 | . | CSAREGDTYEQYF | TGCAGCGCCCGGGAAGGGGATACCTACGAGCAGTACTTC
many | TRBJ2-3 | TRBV11-3 | TRBD2 | CASLGREGDTQYF | TGTGCCAGCTTGGGCAGGGAGGGCGATACGCAGTATTTT
many | TRBJ1-2 | TRBV6-5 | . | CASRPRGGYGYTF | TGTGCCAGCAGACCCCGGGGGGGGTATGGCTACACCTTC
many | TRBJ2-1 | TRBV5-6 | . | CASSLARGYSYNEQFF | TGTGCCAGCAGCTTGGCCCGCGGGTACTCCTACAATGAGCAGTTCTTC
many | TRBJ2-7 | TRBV20-1 | . | CSAPGFQSSGSYEQYF | TGCAGTGCGCCGGGATTTCAGTCGTCAGGCTCCTACGAGCAGTACTTC
many | TRBJ1-1 | TRBV7-9 | TRBD1 | CASSFTTQGKAFF | TGTGCCAGCAGCTTCACCACACAGGGGAAAGCTTTCTTT
many | TRBJ1-5 | TRBV5-1 | . | CASSLGWDQPQHF | TGCGCCAGCAGCTTGGGTTGGGATCAGCCCCAGCATTTT